The rows below give T cell receptor beta chains drawn from one sample of a study of neurological immune-mediated disorders. One entry per CDR3 protein, called by TCRdb with MiXCR from the 5' RACE reads. Of about 84,000 distinct CDR3 sequences listed, about 9.3% are singletons. The sample taken for sequencing was PBMCs. These receptors were obtained from a man between 35 and 55 years old in good health. The CDR3 runs from the conserved cysteine through the conserved F or W. D genes are given only for firm matches. Part of the rows lack a size; the others show once, few, many or a class for expanded clones.

D gene: TRBD2; J gene: TRBJ2-7; clone size: many; V gene: TRBV5-1; CDR3 DNA: TGCGCCAGCAGCACGGGGGGTCTACCTACGCTCAAGGGGCAGTACTTC; CDR3 protein: CASSTGGLPTLKGQYF
D gene: -; J gene: TRBJ2-5; clone size: many; V gene: TRBV6-1; CDR3 DNA: TGTGCCAGCTTCGAAATGGGGTACCAAGAGACCCAGTACTTC; CDR3 protein: CASFEMGYQETQYF
D gene: -; J gene: TRBJ2-4; clone size: -; V gene: TRBV29-1; CDR3 DNA: TGCAGCGTTCGTGGCGTCTTAGCCAAAAACATTCAGTACTTC; CDR3 protein: CSVRGVLAKNIQYF
D gene: -; J gene: TRBJ1-1; clone size: many; V gene: TRBV7-2; CDR3 DNA: TGTGCCAGCAGCTCAAAGCCCCAGGGCGTGAGGACTGAAGCTTTCTTT; CDR3 protein: CASSSKPQGVRTEAFF
D gene: -; J gene: TRBJ2-1; clone size: many; V gene: TRBV20-1; CDR3 DNA: TGCAGTGCTAGGATCGATTCCTCCTACAATGAGCAGTTCTTC; CDR3 protein: CSARIDSSYNEQFF
D gene: TRBD2; J gene: TRBJ2-5; clone size: many; V gene: TRBV9; CDR3 DNA: TGTGCCAGCAGCTCGCGCGAAGGCGGGGGGGAGACCCAGTACTTC; CDR3 protein: CASSSREGGGETQYF
D gene: TRBD1; J gene: TRBJ1-3; clone size: many; V gene: TRBV5-1; CDR3 DNA: TGCGCCAGCAGCTTGGGGAGACAGGGAAGCTCTGGAAACACCATATATTTT; CDR3 protein: CASSLGRQGSSGNTIYF
D gene: -; J gene: TRBJ2-2; clone size: many; V gene: TRBV11-2; CDR3 DNA: TGTGCCAGCAGCTTAGGCCCCCCAGGGGTCGGCACCGGGGAGCTGTTTTTT; CDR3 protein: CASSLGPPGVGTGELFF
D gene: -; J gene: TRBJ1-5; clone size: many; V gene: TRBV12-3/TRBV12-4; CDR3 DNA: TGTGCCAGCAGCCTAAACAAGGGGAGCAATCAGCCCCAGCATTTT; CDR3 protein: CASSLNKGSNQPQHF
D gene: -; J gene: TRBJ1-5; clone size: many; V gene: TRBV5-1; CDR3 DNA: TGCGCCAGCAGCCCCAGGTCCGGTAGCAATCAGCCCCAGCATTTT; CDR3 protein: CASSPRSGSNQPQHF
D gene: TRBD2; J gene: TRBJ2-5; clone size: many; V gene: TRBV11-2; CDR3 DNA: TGTGCCAGCAGCCAAGGGACTAGCGGGGGAGGGGCCCAGTACTTC; CDR3 protein: CASSQGTSGGGAQYF
D gene: TRBD1; J gene: TRBJ1-4; clone size: many; V gene: TRBV15; CDR3 DNA: TGTGCCACCAGCCCCCGATTAGACAGGGGTAATGAAAAACTGTTTTTT; CDR3 protein: CATSPRLDRGNEKLFF
D gene: TRBD2; J gene: TRBJ2-2; clone size: -; V gene: TRBV20-1; CDR3 DNA: TGCAGTGCTTACTTAGCGGGAGGTCGAACCGGGGAGCTGATTTTT; CDR3 protein: CSAYLAGGRTGELIF
D gene: -; J gene: TRBJ2-3; clone size: many; V gene: TRBV7-2; CDR3 DNA: TGTGCCAGCAGCTTAGTAGGTGGTGGGGCAGATACGCAGTATTTT; CDR3 protein: CASSLVGGGADTQYF
D gene: -; J gene: TRBJ2-7; clone size: many; V gene: TRBV9; CDR3 DNA: TGTGCCAGCAGCTCAGGGGGGACGGACGCCCGCGAGCAGTACTTC; CDR3 protein: CASSSGGTDAREQYF
D gene: -; J gene: TRBJ2-5; clone size: -; V gene: TRBV7-9; CDR3 DNA: TGTGCCAGCAGCCCCCTAAGGGAAGAGACCCAGTACTTC; CDR3 protein: CASSPLREETQYF
D gene: TRBD2; J gene: TRBJ2-4; clone size: -; V gene: TRBV5-5; CDR3 DNA: TGTGCCAGCAGCTTGGCTGAGCGGGAGACCTACAAAAACATTCAGTACTTC; CDR3 protein: CASSLAERETYKNIQYF
D gene: -; J gene: TRBJ1-2; clone size: many; V gene: TRBV20-1; CDR3 DNA: TGCAGTGCTAGAGATATTTCGGGGGATAGCTATGGCTACACCTTC; CDR3 protein: CSARDISGDSYGYTF
D gene: -; J gene: TRBJ2-1; clone size: many; V gene: TRBV4-2; CDR3 DNA: TGTGCCAGCAGCGACCAGGGGTCTAATGAGCAGTTCTTC; CDR3 protein: CASSDQGSNEQFF